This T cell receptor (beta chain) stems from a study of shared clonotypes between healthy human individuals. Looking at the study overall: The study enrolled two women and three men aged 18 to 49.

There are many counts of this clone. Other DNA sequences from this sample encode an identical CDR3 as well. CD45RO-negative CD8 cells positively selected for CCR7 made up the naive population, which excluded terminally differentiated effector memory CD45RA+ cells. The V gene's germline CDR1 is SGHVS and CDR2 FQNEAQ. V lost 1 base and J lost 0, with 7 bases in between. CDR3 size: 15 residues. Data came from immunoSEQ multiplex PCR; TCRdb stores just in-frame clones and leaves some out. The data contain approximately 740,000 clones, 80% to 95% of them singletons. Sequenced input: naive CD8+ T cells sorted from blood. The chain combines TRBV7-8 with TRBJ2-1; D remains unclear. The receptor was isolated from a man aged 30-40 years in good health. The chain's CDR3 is CASSLGPSSYNEQFF. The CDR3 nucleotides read TGTGCCAGCAGCTTAGGACCCAGCTCCTACAATGAGCAGTTCTTC.